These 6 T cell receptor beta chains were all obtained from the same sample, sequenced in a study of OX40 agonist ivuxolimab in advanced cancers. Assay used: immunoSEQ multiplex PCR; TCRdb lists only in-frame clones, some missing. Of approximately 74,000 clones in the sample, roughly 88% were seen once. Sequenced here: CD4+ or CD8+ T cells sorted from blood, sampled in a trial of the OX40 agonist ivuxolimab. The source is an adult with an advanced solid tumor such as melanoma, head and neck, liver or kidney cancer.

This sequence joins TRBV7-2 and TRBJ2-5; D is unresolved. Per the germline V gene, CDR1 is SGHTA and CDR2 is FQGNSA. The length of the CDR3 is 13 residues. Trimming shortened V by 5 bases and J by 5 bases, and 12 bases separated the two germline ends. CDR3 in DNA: TGTGCCAGCAGCGACGTTTTATGGGAGACCCAGTACTTC. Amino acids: CASSDVLWETQYF.

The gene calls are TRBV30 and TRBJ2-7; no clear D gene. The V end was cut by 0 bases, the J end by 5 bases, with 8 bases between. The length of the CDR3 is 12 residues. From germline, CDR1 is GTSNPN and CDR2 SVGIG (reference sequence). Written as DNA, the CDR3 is TGTGCCTGGAGTGTCCGAATGCACGAGCAGTACTTC. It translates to CAWSVRMHEQYF.

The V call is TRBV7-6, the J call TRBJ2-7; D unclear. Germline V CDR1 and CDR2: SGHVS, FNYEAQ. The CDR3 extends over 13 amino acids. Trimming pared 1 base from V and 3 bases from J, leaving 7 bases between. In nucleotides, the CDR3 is TGTGCCAGCAGCTTAGGGATTAGCTACGAGCAGTACTTC. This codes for CASSLGISYEQYF.

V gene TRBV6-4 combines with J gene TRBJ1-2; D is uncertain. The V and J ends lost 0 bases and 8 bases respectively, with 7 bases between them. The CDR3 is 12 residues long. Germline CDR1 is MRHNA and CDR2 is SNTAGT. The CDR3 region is CASSDSGHGYTF. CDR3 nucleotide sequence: TGTGCCAGCAGTGACTCAGGGCACGGCTACACCTTC.

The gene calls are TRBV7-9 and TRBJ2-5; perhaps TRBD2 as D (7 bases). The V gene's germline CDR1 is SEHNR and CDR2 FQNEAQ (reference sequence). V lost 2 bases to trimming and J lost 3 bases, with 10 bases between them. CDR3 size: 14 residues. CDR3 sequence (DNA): TGTGCCAGCAGCTTATGGGAGGGGGAAGAGACCCAGTACTTC. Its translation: CASSLWEGEETQYF.

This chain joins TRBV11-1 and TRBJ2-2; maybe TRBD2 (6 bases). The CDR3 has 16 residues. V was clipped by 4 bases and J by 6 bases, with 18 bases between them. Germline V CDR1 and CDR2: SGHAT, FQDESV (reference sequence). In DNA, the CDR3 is TGTGCCAGCAGCTCCAATGGGCGGGACGGGTCCGGGGAGCTGTTTTTT. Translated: CASSSNGRDGSGELFF.